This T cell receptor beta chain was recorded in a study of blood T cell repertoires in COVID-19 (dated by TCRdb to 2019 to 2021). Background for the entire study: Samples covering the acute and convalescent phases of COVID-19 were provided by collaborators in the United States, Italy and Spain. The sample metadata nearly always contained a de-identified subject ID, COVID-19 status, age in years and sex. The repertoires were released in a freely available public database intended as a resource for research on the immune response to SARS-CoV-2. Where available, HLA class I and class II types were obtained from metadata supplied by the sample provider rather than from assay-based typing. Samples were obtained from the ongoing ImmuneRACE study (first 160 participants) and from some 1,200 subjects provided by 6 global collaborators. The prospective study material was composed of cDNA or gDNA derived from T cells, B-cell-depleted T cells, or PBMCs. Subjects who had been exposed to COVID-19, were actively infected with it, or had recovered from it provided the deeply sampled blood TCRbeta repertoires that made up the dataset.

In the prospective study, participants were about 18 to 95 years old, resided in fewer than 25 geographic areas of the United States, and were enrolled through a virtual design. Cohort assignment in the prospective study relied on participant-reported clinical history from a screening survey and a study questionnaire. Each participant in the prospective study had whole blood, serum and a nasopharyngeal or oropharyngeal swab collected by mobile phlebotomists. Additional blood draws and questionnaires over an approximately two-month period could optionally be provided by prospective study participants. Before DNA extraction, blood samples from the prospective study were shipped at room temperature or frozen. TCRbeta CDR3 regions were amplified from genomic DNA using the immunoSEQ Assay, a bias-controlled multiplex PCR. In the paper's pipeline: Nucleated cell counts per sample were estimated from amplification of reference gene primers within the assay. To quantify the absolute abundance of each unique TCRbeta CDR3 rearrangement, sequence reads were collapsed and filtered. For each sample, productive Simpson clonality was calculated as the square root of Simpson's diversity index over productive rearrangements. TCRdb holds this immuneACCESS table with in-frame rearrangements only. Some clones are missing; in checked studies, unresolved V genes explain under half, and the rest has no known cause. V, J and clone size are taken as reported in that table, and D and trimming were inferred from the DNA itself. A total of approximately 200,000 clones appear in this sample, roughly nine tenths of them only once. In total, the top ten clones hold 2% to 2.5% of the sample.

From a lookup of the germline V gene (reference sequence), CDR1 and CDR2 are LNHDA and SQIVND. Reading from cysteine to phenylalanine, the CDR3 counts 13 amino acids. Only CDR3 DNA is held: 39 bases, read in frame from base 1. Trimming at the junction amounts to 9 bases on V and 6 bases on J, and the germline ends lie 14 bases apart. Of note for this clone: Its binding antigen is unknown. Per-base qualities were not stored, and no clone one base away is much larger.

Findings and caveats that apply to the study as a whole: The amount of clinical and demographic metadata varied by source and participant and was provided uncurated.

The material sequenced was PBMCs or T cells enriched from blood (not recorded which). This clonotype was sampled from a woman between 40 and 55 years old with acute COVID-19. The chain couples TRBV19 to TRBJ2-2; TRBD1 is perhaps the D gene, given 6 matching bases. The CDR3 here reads CASVQGGAGELFF. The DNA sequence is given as TGTGCCAGCGTACAGGGTGGGGCCGGGGAGCTGTTTTTT.